What follows are 8 T cell receptor beta chains derived from one specimen sequenced in a study of T cells in Graves' hyperthyroidism and ophthalmopathy. Amplification of TCR beta CDR3 regions used RNA as the template. An initial round of RT-PCR targeting the TCR CDR3 relied on the HTBI primer set. TCRdb re-called the multiplex PCR reads with MiXCR, one entry per CDR3 protein. This table holds a few hundred thousand distinct CDR3 sequences, around 19% found once. Sequenced material: blood. The receptors were sampled from a man aged 35 to 55 with Graves' hyperthyroidism.

This clonotype was observed at least ten times. V gene TRBV5-5 combines with J gene TRBJ2-1; 8 nucleotides align to TRBD1. The CDR3 length is 14 residues. CDR1 is SGHKS, CDR2 YYEKEE, per germline (reference sequence). Trimming took 4 bases from V and 3 from J; bases not matched to a gene: 3. The CDR3 DNA is TGTGCCAGCAGCCGGGGACAGGACTACAATGAGCAGTTCTTC. As protein: CASSRGQDYNEQFF.

This clonotype was seen ten or more times. The chain carries TRBV28 and TRBJ1-1; no firm D call. Germline V CDR1 and CDR2: MDHEN, SYDVKM. The CDR3 is 12 amino acids. Trimming removed 3 bases at V and 1 base at J, with 3 bases between. The CDR3: CASSFRNTEAFF. The CDR3 DNA is TGTGCCAGCAGTTTCAGGAACACTGAAGCTTTCTTT. The full variable domain, completed using reference TRBV28 and TRBJ1-1, is DVKVTQSSRYLVKRTGEKVFLECVQDMDHENMFWYRQDPGLGLRLIYFSYDVKMKEKGDIPEGYSVSREKKERFSLILESASTNQTSMYLCASSFRNTEAFFGQGTRLTVV.

This clonotype showed up just a few times. The chain links TRBV4-3 to TRBJ2-2; tentatively, D is TRBD1 (6 bases). V lost 0 bases, J lost 7 bases, and 18 bases lay in between. This CDR3 spans 17 amino acids. The V gene's germline CDR1 is LGHNA and CDR2 YSLEER. Here the CDR3 DNA reads TGCGCCAGCAGCCAAGAATTTGTCACAGGGCAGGTCGGGGAGCTGTTTTTT. Protein sequence: CASSQEFVTGQVGELFF.

V and J are TRBV19 and TRBJ1-1, with unresolved D. The length of the CDR3 is 15 residues. V was cut by 7 bases and J by 0 bases, with 15 bases left in between. Germline CDR1 is LNHDA and CDR2 is SQIVND (reference sequence). The CDR3 loop is CASTDNSGLNTEAFF. CDR3 DNA sequence: TGTGCCAGTACCGATAATTCCGGGTTGAACACTGAAGCTTTCTTT.

This chain joins TRBV12-3 or TRBV12-4 and TRBJ2-3; 11 nucleotides match TRBD2. Losses at the gene ends were 2 bases for V and 3 bases for J; bases not matched to a gene: 4. CDR3 length: 16 residues. CDR3 protein: CASSLLAGGQTDTQYF. CDR3 in DNA: TGTGCCAGCAGTTTACTAGCGGGGGGCCAGACAGATACGCAGTATTTT.

This clonotype was detected only a few times. Written as DNA, the CDR3 is TGTGCCATCAGTGAGCCCACTATTGGAAACACCATATATTTT. It codes for CAISEPTIGNTIYF. The rearrangement links TRBV10-3 to TRBJ1-3; D is unresolved. The V gene's germline CDR1 is ENHRY and CDR2 SYGVKD. The CDR3 runs 14 residues. V was shortened by 2 bases and J by 3 bases, with 8 bases between the two germline ends.

V and J are TRBV20-1 and TRBJ2-2; D possibly corresponds to TRBD2 (6 bases). Trimming left V 6 bases short and J 4 bases short, with 12 bases between. The CDR3 has 13 amino acids. From germline, CDR1 is DFQATT and CDR2 SNEGSKA (reference sequence). This CDR3 is CSALPTSTGELFF. CDR3 bases: TGCAGTGCCCTTCCGACTAGCACCGGGGAGCTGTTTTTT.

J is TRBJ1-1 and V is TRBV7-2, with a possible D match to TRBD1 (6 bases). Germline lookup yields CDR1 SGHTA and CDR2 FQGNSA. This CDR3 has 15 residues. The ends were cut back, 2 bases at V and 0 bases at J, with 10 bases in the middle. The CDR3 here is CASSLLTGMNTEAFF. The CDR3 region has the DNA TGTGCCAGCAGCTTACTTACAGGGATGAACACTGAAGCTTTCTTT.